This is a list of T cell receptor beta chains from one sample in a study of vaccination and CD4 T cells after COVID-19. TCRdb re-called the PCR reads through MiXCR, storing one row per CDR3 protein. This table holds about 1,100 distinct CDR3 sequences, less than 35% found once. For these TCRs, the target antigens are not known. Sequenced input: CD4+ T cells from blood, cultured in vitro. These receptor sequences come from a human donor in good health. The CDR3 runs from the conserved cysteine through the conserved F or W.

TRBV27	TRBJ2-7	CASSTRGPARGEQYF
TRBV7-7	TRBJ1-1	CASSLGGRAWETEAFF
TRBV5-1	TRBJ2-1	CASSLQGNNEQFF
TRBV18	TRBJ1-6	CASSPTADNSPLHF
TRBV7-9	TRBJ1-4	CASSLLAGGREKLFF
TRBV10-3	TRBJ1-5	CAISSQTGQRGQHF
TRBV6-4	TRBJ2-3	CASSLSGPTDTQYF
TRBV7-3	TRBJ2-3	CASSHPRGDTQYF
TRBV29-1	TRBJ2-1	CSVVRLAVVYNEQFF
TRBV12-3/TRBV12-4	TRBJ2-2	CASSFSLQLRNTGELFF
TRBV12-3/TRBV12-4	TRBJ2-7	CASSLKDPGGQYF
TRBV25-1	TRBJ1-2	CASSDGSVWVEGYGYTF
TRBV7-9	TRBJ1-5	CASSSPPPGQPERGNQPQHF
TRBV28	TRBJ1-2	CASSFYSQAARGYTF
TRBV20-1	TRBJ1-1	CSARVAGWRMNTEAFF
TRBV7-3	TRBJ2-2	CASSSGLNTGELFF
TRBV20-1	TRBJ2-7	CSAAGLAGGRDYEQYF
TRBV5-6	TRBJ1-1	CASSPRRGPPEAFF
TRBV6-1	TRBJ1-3	CASRNRDSSGNTIYF
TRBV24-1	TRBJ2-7	CATSERQGGEQYF
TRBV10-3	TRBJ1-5	CAIRPQGNQPQHF
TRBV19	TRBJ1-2	CASSSWEGTDYGYTF
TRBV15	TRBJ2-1	CATSRVMSEQFF
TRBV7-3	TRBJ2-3	CASSPGTGDTQYF
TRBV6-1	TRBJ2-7	CASKGQGAFYEQYF
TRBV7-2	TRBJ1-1	CASRSGGRAEAFF
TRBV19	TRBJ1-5	CASSGGWSNQPQHF
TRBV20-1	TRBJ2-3	CSARGGYGDLTDTQYF
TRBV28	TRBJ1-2	CASSLWALSTGQYTF
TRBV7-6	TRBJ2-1	CASSPGRNEQFF
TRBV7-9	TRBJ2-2	CASSADRGRAGELFF
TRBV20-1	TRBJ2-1	CSASALWGGRTYNEQFF
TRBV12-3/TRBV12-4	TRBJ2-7	CASSLKGQGAYEQYF
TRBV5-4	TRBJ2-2	CASSVKYTVGELFF
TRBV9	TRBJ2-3	CASSGTSGEESTDTQYF
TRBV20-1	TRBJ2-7	CSARGWTVSYEQYF
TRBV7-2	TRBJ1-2	CASSLESLRGGARYTF
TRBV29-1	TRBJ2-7	CSVEDRVEPYEQYF
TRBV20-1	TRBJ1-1	CSARSGHTPNTEAFF
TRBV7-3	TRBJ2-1	CASRSGPPVSYNEQFF
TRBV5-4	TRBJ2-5	CASSLRQGQETQYF
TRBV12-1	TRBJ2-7	CASTPNRVIYEQYF
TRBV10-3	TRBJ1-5	CAITGQVDQPQHF
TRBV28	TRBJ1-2	CASIHAGGNYGYTF
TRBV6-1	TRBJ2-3	CASTELAAFRTDTQYF
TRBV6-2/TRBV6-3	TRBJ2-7	CARTGPPGSYEQYF
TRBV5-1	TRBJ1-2	CASSSRGDYGYTF
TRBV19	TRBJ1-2	CASSMNSGGSPGNTF